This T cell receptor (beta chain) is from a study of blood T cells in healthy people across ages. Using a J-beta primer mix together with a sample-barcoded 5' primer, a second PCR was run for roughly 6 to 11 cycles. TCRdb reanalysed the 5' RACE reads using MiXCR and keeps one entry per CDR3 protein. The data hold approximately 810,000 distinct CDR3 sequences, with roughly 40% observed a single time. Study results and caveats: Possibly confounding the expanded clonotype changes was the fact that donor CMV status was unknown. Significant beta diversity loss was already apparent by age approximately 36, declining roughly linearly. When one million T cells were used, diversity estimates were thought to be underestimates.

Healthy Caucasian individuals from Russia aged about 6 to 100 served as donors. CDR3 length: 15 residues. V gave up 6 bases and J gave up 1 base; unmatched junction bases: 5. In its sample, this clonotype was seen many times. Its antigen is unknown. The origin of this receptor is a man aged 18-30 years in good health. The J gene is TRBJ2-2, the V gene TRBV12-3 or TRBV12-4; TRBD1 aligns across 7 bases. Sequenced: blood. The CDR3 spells CASSPRTGNTGELFF. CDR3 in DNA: TGTGCCAGCAGCCCCCGGACAGGGAACACCGGGGAGCTGTTTTTT.